This T cell receptor beta chain was sequenced for a study of regulatory T cells in long-lasting Graves disease. Study-wide results and caveats: Newly diagnosed patients shared 950 to 1,000 public clonotypes; persistent patients shared approximately 2,900. With a small sample size, accuracy may have been reduced.

Investigators prepared the TCR beta libraries by applying iRepertoire HTBI primers and Arm-PCR of CDR3 regions. TCRdb re-analysed the multiplex PCR reads in MiXCR, keeping a single row per CDR3 protein. This table holds roughly 500,000 distinct CDR3 sequences, roughly 23% found once. This clonotype was seen a few times. The antigen remains unidentified. Time point given: persistent/refractory GD, antithyroid drugs over 5 years with positive TRAb. Extracted PBMC RNA gave rise to the TCR library. The sequencing here drew on peripheral blood mononuclear cells (PBMCs), taken when the disease was refractory, from a patient treated with antithyroid drugs. This receptor was taken from a female donor with Graves disease.

CDR3 protein: CASSQEAAQETQYF. The CDR3 DNA sequence: TGCGCCAGCAGCCAAGAGGCCGCTCAAGAGACCCAGTACTTC. The chain recombines TRBV4-3 with TRBJ2-5, with unresolved D. Deletions cut 0 bases from V and 2 bases from J, with 7 bases between. Germline-derived CDR1 and CDR2 are LGHNA and YSLEER. This CDR3 region has 14 residues.